The 8 T cell receptor beta chains below all came from one sample that was sequenced in a study of OX40 agonist ivuxolimab in advanced cancers. Libraries were prepared by immunoSEQ multiplex PCR; TCRdb keeps only in-frame clonotypes and omits some of them. The sample shows fewer than 25,000 clones, 84% of them seen only once. The specimen comprised CD4+ or CD8+ T cells sorted from blood, sampled in a trial of the OX40 agonist ivuxolimab. All receptors come from an adult with an advanced solid tumor such as melanoma, head and neck, liver or kidney cancer.

This chain links TRBV15 with TRBJ2-3; TRBD2 matches at 12 bases. The CDR3 loop spans 15 amino acids. Unmatched junction bases numbered 3, after V lost 6 bases and J lost 2 bases. Germline V gives CDR1 LNHNV, CDR2 YYDKDF (reference sequence). CDR3 coding DNA: TGTGCCACCAGTCTAGCGGGGGGGTCCACAGATACGCAGTATTTT. Translated, it gives CATSLAGGSTDTQYF.

The chain joins TRBV9 to TRBJ2-3, with 8 positions matching TRBD1. The CDR3 is 14 residues long. Trimming at V came to 5 bases and at J to 1 base, leaving 3 bases not matched to a gene. CDR1 SGDLS and CDR2 YYNGEE come from the germline V gene. As DNA, the CDR3 is TGTGCCAGCAGTCCGGGACAGGGCACAGATACGCAGTATTTT. Protein product: CASSPGQGTDTQYF.

The chain is built from TRBV30 and TRBJ1-2; D ambiguous. The V gene's germline CDR1 is GTSNPN and CDR2 SVGIG (reference sequence). V lost 0 bases, J lost 6 bases, and 5 bases lay in between. The CDR3 spans 11 residues. The CDR3 is CAWSVQDGYTF. In nucleotides, the CDR3 is TGTGCCTGGAGTGTGCAGGATGGCTACACCTTC.

The chain carries TRBV7-8 and TRBJ1-1, with a possible D match to TRBD1 (6 bases). This CDR3 region has 15 residues. V dropped 3 bases and J dropped 4 bases, with 15 bases sitting between them. Germline CDR1 is SGHVS and CDR2 is FQNEAQ. The CDR3 is CASSFFLDRFTEAFF. The DNA for the CDR3 is TGTGCCAGCAGCTTTTTTCTGGACAGATTCACTGAAGCTTTCTTT.

V gene TRBV5-6 combines with J gene TRBJ2-7, with a weak D call TRBD1 (5 bases). This CDR3 is 13 amino acids long. Germline V CDR1 and CDR2: SGHDT, YYEEEE. The V end was cut by 5 bases, the J end by 4 bases, with 13 bases between. Here the CDR3 reads CASSFWSGYEQYF. For the CDR3, the DNA is TGTGCCAGCAGTTTTTGGTCAGGGTACGAGCAGTACTTC.

V and J are TRBV4-3 and TRBJ2-1; 11 bases fit TRBD2. V gave up 0 bases and J gave up 4 bases; unmatched junction bases: 8. Germline V gene data show CDR1 as LGHNA and CDR2 as YSLEER. This CDR3 comprises 18 residues. In nucleotides, the CDR3 is TGCGCCAGCAGCCAAGATGCGGTAGCGGGGGGGCTATACAATGAGCAGTTCTTC. It codes for CASSQDAVAGGLYNEQFF.

This clone was seen only a few times. The genes are TRBV2 and TRBJ1-1; the D gene is possibly TRBD1 (6 bases). V was clipped by 3 bases and J by 1 base, with 9 bases between them. Germline-derived CDR1 and CDR2 are SNHLY and FYNNEI. The CDR3 consists of 14 residues. CDR3 sequence (DNA): TGTGCCAGCAGTGAGTCACAGGGGAACACTGAAGCTTTCTTT. It translates to CASSESQGNTEAFF.

The chain has TRBV6-5 and TRBJ2-1; D is possibly TRBD2 (7 bases). CDR3 length equals 16 residues. Looked up from germline, CDR1 is MNHEY and CDR2 is SVGAGI. Trimming shortened V by 0 bases and J by 7 bases, and 16 bases separated the two germline ends. CDR3 region: CASSYSPGGLGNEQFF. CDR3 DNA: TGTGCCAGCAGTTACTCACCGGGGGGCTTGGGTAATGAGCAGTTCTTC.